This T cell receptor beta chain was sequenced during a study of blood T cell repertoires in COVID-19. TCRdb keeps only in-frame clones here, not all; method: immunoSEQ multiplex PCR. The sample shows 200,000 to 250,000 clones, around 80% of them seen only once. The germline gives CDR1 MNHEY, CDR2 SMNVEV (reference sequence). J gave up 0 bases and V 6 bases, and 7 bases lay outside the gene matches. The length of the CDR3 is 16 residues. Sequencing was carried out using peripheral blood. The receptor was derived from a woman aged 70-85 years with acute or convalescent COVID-19. The gene calls are TRBV27 and TRBJ2-3, with TRBD2 matching 9 bases. CDR3 nucleotides: TGTGCCAGCAGCATAATAGCGGGAGTTAGCACAGATACGCAGTATTTT. Translated, it gives CASSIIAGVSTDTQYF.